The 16 T cell receptor beta chains below come from one sample, sequenced in a study of regulatory T cells in long-lasting Graves disease. Time point here: persistent/refractory GD, antithyroid drugs over 5 years with positive TRAb. Scientists built the TCR library using RNA that was extracted from PBMCs. The TCR beta library used iRepertoire HTBI primers with Arm-PCR amplification of CDR3. Each CDR3 protein gets one entry after TCRdb re-called the multiplex PCR reads with MiXCR. Of nearly 350,000 distinct CDR3 sequences detected, around 20% appear once; the ten largest clones hold 29%. The source material was peripheral blood mononuclear cells (PBMCs), sampled when the disease was refractory, from a patient treated with antithyroid drugs. The receptor set was obtained from a female donor with Graves disease.

This clonotype has a count of ten or more. The rearrangement uses TRBV27 and TRBJ1-1, with TRBD1 as a possible D gene (5 bases). CDR1 and CDR2 from the germline V gene are MNHEY and SMNVEV (reference sequence). CDR3 length: 14 amino acids. Between the trimmed V and J ends, which lost 4 bases and 1 base, there was a span of 10 bases. Here the CDR3 reads CASSWGGRNTEAFF. As DNA, the CDR3 is TGTGCCAGCAGTTGGGGGGGGAGGAACACTGAAGCTTTCTTT.

For this clonotype: A much larger clone lies a single base off, so this may be a read error. The V gene is TRBV7-2, the J gene TRBJ2-5, with unresolved D. CDR1 is SGHTA, CDR2 FQGNSA, per germline. The CDR3 loop spans 13 amino acids. CDR3 region: CASSLASGEAQYF. The CDR3 bases are TGTGCCAGCAGCTTAGCGAGTGGAGAGGCCCAGTACTTC.

The genes are TRBV7-2 and TRBJ1-2; D is possibly TRBD1 (5 bases). Germline V gene sequence: CDR1 SGHTA, CDR2 FQGNSA. Trimming took off 1 base at V and 8 bases at J, with 14 bases between the two ends. The CDR3 is 14 residues long. CDR3 region: CASSLGGGLMGYTF. The CDR3 nucleotides read TGTGCCAGCAGCTTAGGCGGGGGTCTTATGGGCTACACCTTC. Filled out from reference TRBV7-2 and TRBJ1-2, the complete variable domain reads GAGVSQSPSNKVTEKGKDVELRCDPISGHTALYWYRQSLGQGLEFLIYFQGNSAPDKSGLPSDRFSAERTGGSVSTLTIQRTQQEDSAVYLCASSLGGGLMGYTFGSGTRLTVV.

This clonotype was counted at least ten times. The rearrangement uses TRBV2 and TRBJ1-5; 7 nucleotides line up with TRBD1. The CDR3 is 15 residues long. The ends lost 7 bases at V and 3 bases at J; junction bases unmatched: 9. Germline V CDR1 and CDR2: SNHLY, FYNNEI. CDR3 sequence: CASNRQGSTNQPQHF. DNA of the CDR3: TGTGCCAGCAATCGACAGGGATCGACCAATCAGCCCCAGCATTTT.

The chain joins TRBV3-1 to TRBJ1-2, with TRBD1 matching 8 bases. Germline loops: CDR1 LGHDT, CDR2 YNNKEL (reference sequence). V lost 4 bases, J lost 3 bases, and 10 bases stayed unmatched. The CDR3 sequence is 16 residues long. CDR3 loop: CASSPQKDRDHYGYTF. The CDR3 DNA follows: TGTGCCAGCAGCCCCCAGAAGGACAGGGACCACTATGGCTACACCTTC.

This clonotype was seen many times. CDR3 DNA sequence: TGTGCCAGCAGTGAAGGACCTGCGGGCTTCCCCTACGAGCAGTACTTC. It is translated as CASSEGPAGFPYEQYF. The rearrangement joins TRBV6-1 to TRBJ2-7, with a possible D match to TRBD2 (5 bases). This CDR3 contains 16 residues. In germline, CDR1 is MNHNS, CDR2 SASEGT. V was cut by 1 base and J by 2 bases, with 15 bases left in between.

Worth noting for this clonotype: A much larger clone is a single base away; this may be a read error. The CDR3 nucleotides read TGTGCCAGCAGCCCTCAAATCTCTCGAATTGGCACAGATACGCAGTATTTT. It specifies CASSPQISRIGTDTQYF. This chain connects TRBV11-2 to TRBJ2-3; the D is unclear. Germline CDR1 SGHAT, CDR2 FQNNGV. The V end lost 5 bases, the J end lost 1 base, and 19 bases lay between the germline ends. The CDR3 is 17 residues long. Full variable domain (missing parts from reference TRBV11-2 and TRBJ2-3): EAGVAQSPRYKIIEKRQSVAFWCNPISGHATLYWYQQILGQGPKLLIQFQNNGVVDDSQLPKDRFSAERLKGVDSTLKIQPAKLEDSAVYLCASSPQISRIGTDTQYFGPGTRLTVL.

This rearrangement joins TRBV29-1 to TRBJ2-1; TRBD2 might be the D (7 bases). The ends were cut back, 0 bases at V and 4 bases at J, with 13 bases in the middle. The CDR3 runs 15 residues. Per germline, CDR1 SQVTM and CDR2 ANQGSEA. The chain's CDR3 is CSVEEPRGAYNEQFF. In DNA form, the CDR3 reads TGCAGCGTTGAAGAACCCCGGGGGGCTTACAATGAGCAGTTCTTC.

About this clonotype: This CDR3 fails to terminate in the conserved phenylalanine or tryptophan, so it likely reflects a read error. The chain is built from TRBV7-9 and TRBJ2-7, with 9 positions matching TRBD1. Germline-derived CDR1 and CDR2 are SEHNR and FQNEAQ (reference sequence). The length of the CDR3 is 14 residues. Losses at the gene ends were 5 bases for V and 7 bases for J; bases not matched to a gene: 9. This CDR3 reads CASSVGTGREEQYL. Here the CDR3 DNA reads TGTGCCAGCAGCGTAGGGACAGGGCGTGAGGAGCAGTACCTC.

This clonotype was recorded a few times. A much larger clone lies one base from this, so it may be a read error. The chain has TRBV7-2 and TRBJ2-5; D uncertain. From germline, CDR1 is SGHTA and CDR2 FQGNSA. There are 16 residues in the CDR3. The CDR3 loop reads CASGLYETVYQETQYF. The DNA of the CDR3 is TGTGCCAGCGGCTTATATGAGACGGTGTACCAAGAGACCCAGTACTTC.

The chain has TRBV20-1 and TRBJ1-5; D is possibly TRBD1 (5 bases). Germline values: CDR1 DFQATT, CDR2 SNEGSKA (reference sequence). CDR3 size: 13 residues. With 3 bases removed from V and 7 bases from J, the gap between germline ends came to 13 bases. DNA of the CDR3: TGCAGTGCTAGCCGGGGGATTGACCAGCCCCAGCATTTT. This encodes CSASRGIDQPQHF.

This rearrangement joins TRBV19 to TRBJ1-1; 9 positions match TRBD1. Germline CDR1 reads LNHDA; CDR2 reads SQIVND (reference sequence). CDR3 length: 14 amino acids. With 7 bases clipped from V and 5 bases from J, the junction kept 8 bases outside the gene matches. CDR3 DNA sequence: TGTGCCAGTAAGAACAGGGGGCGGAGGACTGAAGCTTTCTTT. It specifies CASKNRGRRTEAFF.

J is TRBJ2-5 and V is TRBV4-1; 7 bases fit TRBD1. CDR1 and CDR2 (germline): MGHRA, YSYEKL. There are 15 residues in the CDR3. J gave up 2 bases and V 4 bases, and 7 bases lay outside the gene matches. The chain's CDR3 is CASSPLGQVQETQYF. For the CDR3, the DNA is TGCGCCAGCAGCCCCCTCGGACAGGTTCAAGAGACCCAGTACTTC.

Concerning this clonotype itself: Possible read error: a much larger clone is one base away. The chain has TRBV7-9 and TRBJ1-4; D is undetermined. Germline lookup yields CDR1 SEHNR and CDR2 FQNEAQ (reference sequence). The CDR3 sequence is 14 residues long. The CDR3 DNA follows: TGTGCCAGCAGCTTAGTGGTAGGGAATGAAAGACTGTTTTTT. This encodes CASSLVVGNERLFF.

This clonotype was observed many times. This chain links TRBV6-1 with TRBJ1-1, with D uncertain. V lost 8 bases to trimming and J lost 5 bases, with 9 bases between them. Germline CDR1 MNHNS, CDR2 SASEGT. This CDR3 is built from 11 residues. The CDR3, as DNA: TGTGCCAGCGGCCCGTTGACTGAAGCTTTCTTT. It yields the protein CASGPLTEAFF.

This clonotype was seen at least ten times. The chain couples TRBV7-8 to TRBJ1-2, with TRBD1 matching 8 bases. J was trimmed by 7 bases and V by 5 bases; bases with no gene match: 9. Germline V CDR1 and CDR2: SGHVS, FQNEAQ. The CDR3 extends over 14 amino acids. CDR3 DNA: TGTGCCAGCAGCAACGGACAGGGCCCATCTGGCTACACCTTC. It encodes CASSNGQGPSGYTF.